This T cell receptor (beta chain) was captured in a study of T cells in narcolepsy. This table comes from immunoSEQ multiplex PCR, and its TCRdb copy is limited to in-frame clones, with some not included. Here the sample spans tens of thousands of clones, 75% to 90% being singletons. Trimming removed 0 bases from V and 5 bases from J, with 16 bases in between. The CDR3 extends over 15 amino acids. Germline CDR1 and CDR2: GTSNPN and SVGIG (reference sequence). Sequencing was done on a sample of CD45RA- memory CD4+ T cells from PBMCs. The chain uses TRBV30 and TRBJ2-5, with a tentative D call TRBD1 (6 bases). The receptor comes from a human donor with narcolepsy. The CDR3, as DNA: TGTGCCTGGAGTGTCAGGGGAACCCTACGGGAGACCCAGTACTTC. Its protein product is CAWSVRGTLRETQYF.